The TCR beta chain under discussion was sequenced for a study of T cells in Graves' hyperthyroidism and ophthalmopathy. The CDR3 covers 16 residues. Germline V lookup: CDR1 SNHLY, CDR2 FYNNEI. V lost 5 bases, J lost 8 bases, and 24 bases lay in between. Amplified TCR beta CDR3 regions came from RNA transcripts. With the HTBI primer set, the TCR CDR3 went through a first round of RT-PCR. TCRdb reanalysed the multiplex PCR reads using MiXCR and keeps one entry per CDR3 protein. In the table there are 600,000 or so distinct CDR3 sequences, around 45% of which are singletons. Uncontrolled infections, other autoimmune diseases, pregnancy or lactation led to exclusion of patients.

The chain links TRBV2 to TRBJ1-2; D may be TRBD1 (6 bases). Input material: peripheral blood or thyroid tissue (not recorded which). The receptor was isolated from a woman between 18 and 29 years old with Graves' hyperthyroidism. The CDR3 reads CASSLWEPRGLVGYTF. Written as DNA, the CDR3 is TGTGCCAGCAGTTTATGGGAACCCAGGGGACTTGTCGGCTACACCTTC.